One T cell receptor (beta chain) is described in this entry. Per the study methods: Nucleated cell counts were estimated from reference gene primer amplification. Profiling relied on immunoSEQ multiplex PCR, and the TCRdb table lists in-frame clones only, not all of them. The V and J calls and clone size were taken over from that table, and D and trimming were inferred from the DNA. The sample lists approximately 200,000 clones; 79% were seen once. This entry comes from a study of blood T cell repertoires in COVID-19. Study-level information: Sample material is recorded as cDNA or gDNA derived from T cells, B-cell-depleted T cells, or PBMCs.

The V segment lost 5 bases and the J segment 6 bases; nucleotides outside the gene matches: 6. The germline V gene encodes CDR1 GTSNPN and CDR2 SVGIG (reference sequence). The CDR3 runs to 13 residues. The rearrangement joins TRBV30 to TRBJ2-1; TRBD2 agrees at 8 bases. What was sequenced was peripheral blood. This TCR came from a woman between 40 and 55 years old with COVID-19, enrolled during active disease. This CDR3 reads CAWGWTSSNEQFF. The DNA for the CDR3 is TGTGCCTGGGGGTGGACTAGCTCCAATGAGCAGTTCTTC.